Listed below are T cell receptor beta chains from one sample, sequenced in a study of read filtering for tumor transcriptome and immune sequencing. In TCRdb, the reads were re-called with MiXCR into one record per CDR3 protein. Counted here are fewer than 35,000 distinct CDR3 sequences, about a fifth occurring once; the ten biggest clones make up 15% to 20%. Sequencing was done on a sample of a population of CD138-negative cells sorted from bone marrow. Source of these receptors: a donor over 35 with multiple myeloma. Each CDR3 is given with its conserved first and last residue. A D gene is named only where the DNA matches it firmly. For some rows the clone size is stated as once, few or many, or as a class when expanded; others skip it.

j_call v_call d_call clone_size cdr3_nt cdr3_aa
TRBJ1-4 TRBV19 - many TGTGCCAGTAATACACCCGGGAGGAATGAAAAACTGTTTTTT CASNTPGRNEKLFF
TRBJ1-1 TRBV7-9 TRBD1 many TGTGCCAGCGGACAGGGCGGAAGGCACACTGAAGCTTTCTTT CASGQGGRHTEAFF
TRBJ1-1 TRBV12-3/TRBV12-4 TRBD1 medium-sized TGTGCCAGCAGTTTGGGACAGGGGAACACTGAAGCTTTCTTT CASSLGQGNTEAFF
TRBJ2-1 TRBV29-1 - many TGCAGCGCTTCCGCACCGAGCTCCTACAATGAGCAGTTCTTC CSASAPSSYNEQFF
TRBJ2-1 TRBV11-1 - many TGTGCCAGCAGCTCTCTGGCGAATGAGCAGTTCTTC CASSSLANEQFF
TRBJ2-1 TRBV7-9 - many TGTGCCAGCAGCCCCCGGGGGAGCTCCTACAATGAGCAGTTCTTC CASSPRGSSYNEQFF
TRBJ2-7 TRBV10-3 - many TGTGCCACCTCTGGGGAACCGAGCTCCTACGAGCAGTACTTC CATSGEPSSYEQYF
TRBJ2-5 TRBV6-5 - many TGTGCCAGCAGTTCTGGGCCAGGGGTTGAGACCCAGTACTTC CASSSGPGVETQYF
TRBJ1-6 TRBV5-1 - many TGCGCCAGCAGCCAGGACAGTTATTCACCCCTCCACTTT CASSQDSYSPLHF
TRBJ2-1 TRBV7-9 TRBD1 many TGTGCCAGCAGCATGACAGGGGTGGACTACAATGAGCAGTTCTTC CASSMTGVDYNEQFF
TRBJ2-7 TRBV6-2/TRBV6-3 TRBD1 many TGTGCCAGCGGGACAGGGGGCTACGAGCAGTACTTC CASGTGGYEQYF
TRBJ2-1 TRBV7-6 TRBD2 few TGTGCCAGCAGCGGACGACTAGCGGGGAAGGACAATGAGCAGTTCTTC CASSGRLAGKDNEQFF
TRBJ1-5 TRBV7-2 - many TGTGCCAGCAGCTCCGGCGGAGATTTGAGCAATCAGCCCCAGCATTTT CASSSGGDLSNQPQHF
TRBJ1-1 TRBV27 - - TGTGCCTGCAGTTTGTACGGAGCTGGGAGGAAAACTGAAGCTTTCTTT CACSLYGAGRKTEAFF
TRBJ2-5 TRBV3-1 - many TGTGCCGCCGGGGACTCTCAAGGACGGACCCAGTACTTC CAAGDSQGRTQYF
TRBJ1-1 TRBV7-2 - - TGTGCCAGCGAAAAGCATTATTACACCGAAGCTTTCTTT CASEKHYYTEAFF
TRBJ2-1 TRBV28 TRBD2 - TGTGCCAGCAGTTTTGGGACGGGACTAGCGGGAGGAAATGAGCAGTTCTTC CASSFGTGLAGGNEQFF
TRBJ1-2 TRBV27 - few TGTGCCAGCAGTGACGACCCGGCCGCATGGGGCTACACCTTC CASSDDPAAWGYTF
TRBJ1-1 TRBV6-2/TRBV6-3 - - TGTGCCAGCGGTTACCCCCAGACTGGAACTGAAGCTCTCTTT CASGYPQTGTEALF
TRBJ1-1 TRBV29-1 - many TGCAGCGCTAGCGTCGGCACTGAAGCTTTCTTT CSASVGTEAFF
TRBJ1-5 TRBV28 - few TGTGCCAGCAGTTTAGAGGGAAATAGCAATCAGCCCCAGCATTTT CASSLEGNSNQPQHF
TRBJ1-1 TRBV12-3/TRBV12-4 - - TGCGCCAGCAGTTGGGAGTTTGAAGATCTCTTT CASSWEFEDLF
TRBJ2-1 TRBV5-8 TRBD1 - TGTGCCAGCAGCTTGAACAGGGGCCACAATGAGCAGTTCTTC CASSLNRGHNEQFF
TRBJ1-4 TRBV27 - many TGTGCCAGCAGTATAACGGACAGCTATAATGAAAAACTGTTTTTT CASSITDSYNEKLFF
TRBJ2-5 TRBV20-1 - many TGCAGTGCTAGTTGGATGGAGACCCAGTACTTC CSASWMETQYF
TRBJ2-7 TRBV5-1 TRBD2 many TGCGCCAGCAGCTCGGGACTAGCGGTTCCTTACGAGCAGTACTTC CASSSGLAVPYEQYF
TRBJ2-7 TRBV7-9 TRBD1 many TGTGCCAGCAGCCAACGAACAGGGGACGAGCAGTACTTC CASSQRTGDEQYF
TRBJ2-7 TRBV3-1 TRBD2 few TGTGCCAGCAGCCAACTAGCGGGAGACTACGAGCAGTACTTC CASSQLAGDYEQYF
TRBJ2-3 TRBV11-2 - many TGTGCCAGCAGCTTTCATGGCATCCCGTACCAACATACGCAGTATTTT CASSFHGIPYQHTQYF
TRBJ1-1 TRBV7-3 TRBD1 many TGTGCCAGCAGCCCTACAGGGGGAACTGAAGCTTTCTTT CASSPTGGTEAFF
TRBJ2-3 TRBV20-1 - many TGCAGTGCTAGAGATCAATCCTCTGGTACGCAGTATTTT CSARDQSSGTQYF
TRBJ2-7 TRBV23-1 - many TGCGCCAGCAGTCCCCCCTCACTTAGTTTCACCTACGAGCAGTACTTC CASSPPSLSFTYEQYF
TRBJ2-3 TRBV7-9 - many TGTGCCAGCGGGGCGGGAAGAGATACGCAGTATTTT CASGAGRDTQYF
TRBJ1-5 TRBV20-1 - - TGCAGTCTAGGGGGGGATCAGCCCCAGCATTTT CSLGGDQPQHF
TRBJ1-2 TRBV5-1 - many TGCGCCAGCAGCTTCCAGGACTACTATGGCTACACCTTC CASSFQDYYGYTF
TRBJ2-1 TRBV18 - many TGTGCCAGCTCACCACTGCCTAGCGTTACTACTGAGCAGTTCTTC CASSPLPSVTTEQFF
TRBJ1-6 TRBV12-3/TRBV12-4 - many TGTGCCAGCAGTTTCGGACGGGTTAATTCACCCCTCCACTTT CASSFGRVNSPLHF
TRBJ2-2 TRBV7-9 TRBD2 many TGTGCCAGCAGATCACAGACTAGCGGGAGGAACACCGGGGAGCTGTTTTTT CASRSQTSGRNTGELFF
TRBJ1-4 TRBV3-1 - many TGTGCCAGCAGCCAACAAGATATGGGGGGTAATGAAAAACTGTTTTTT CASSQQDMGGNEKLFF
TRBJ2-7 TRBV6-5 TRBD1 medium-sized TGTGCCAGCAGTTACTCATGGACAGGGGGAAACGAGCAGTACTTC CASSYSWTGGNEQYF
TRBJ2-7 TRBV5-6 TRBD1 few TGTGCCGGCGCCCCACTCCGGGACAGGGGACCCTACGAGCAGTACTTC CAGAPLRDRGPYEQYF
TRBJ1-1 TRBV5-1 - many TGCGCCAGCAGCTTGAGGACCCTGAACACTGAAGCTTTCTTT CASSLRTLNTEAFF
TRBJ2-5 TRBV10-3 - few TGTGCCATCAGTGAGAACGAGGGAGGGGGGACCCAGTACTTC CAISENEGGGTQYF
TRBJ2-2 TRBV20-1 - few TGCAGTGCTAGACCGGGGCCTACTACCGGGGAGCCGTTTTTT CSARPGPTTGEPFF
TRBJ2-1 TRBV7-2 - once TGTGCCAGCAGCTTACCTCCCCACAATGAGCAGTTCTTC CASSLPPHNEQFF
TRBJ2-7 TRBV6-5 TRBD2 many TGTGCCAGCAGTTCAGGGACTAGCGGGAGGGAGCAGTACTTC CASSSGTSGREQYF
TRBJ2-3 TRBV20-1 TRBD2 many TGCAGTGCTAGAGAGCCCTTGACTAGCGGGGGCGCAGATACGCAGTATTTT CSAREPLTSGGADTQYF
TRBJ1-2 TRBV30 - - TGTGCCTGGACCGGGGGGCAAGATGGCTACACCTTC CAWTGGQDGYTF
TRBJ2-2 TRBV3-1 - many TGTGCCAGCAGCCAAGTCGGTACGGGGCCGAGCACCGGGGAGCTGTTTTTT CASSQVGTGPSTGELFF
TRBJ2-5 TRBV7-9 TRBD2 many TGTGCCAGCAGCTTTTCCCCCGGGGGGGGCCGGGGGAGAGAGACCCAGTACTTC CASSFSPGGGRGRETQYF
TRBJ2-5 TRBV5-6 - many TGTGCCAGCAGCTTGGCCCCGACTGGCCAAGAGACCCAGTACTTC CASSLAPTGQETQYF
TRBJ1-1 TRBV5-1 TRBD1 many TGCGCCAGCAGCATAGGACAGGGTTTCACTGAAGCTTTCTTT CASSIGQGFTEAFF
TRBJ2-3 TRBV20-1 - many TGCAGTGCTAGACTCCTAGGAGATACGCAGTATTTT CSARLLGDTQYF
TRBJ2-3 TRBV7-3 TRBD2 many TGTGCCAGCAGCTCCCGGCAGGGAGGGGCTAGCACAGATACGCAGTATTTT CASSSRQGGASTDTQYF
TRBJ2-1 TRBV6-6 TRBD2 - TGTGTCAGCAGTTACTCCGGACTAGCGGGTTTCTACAATGAGCAGTTCTTC CVSSYSGLAGFYNEQFF
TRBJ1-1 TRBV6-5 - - TGTGCCAGCAGGTACTCGAGGGGCATGAACACTGAAGCTTTCTTT CASRYSRGMNTEAFF